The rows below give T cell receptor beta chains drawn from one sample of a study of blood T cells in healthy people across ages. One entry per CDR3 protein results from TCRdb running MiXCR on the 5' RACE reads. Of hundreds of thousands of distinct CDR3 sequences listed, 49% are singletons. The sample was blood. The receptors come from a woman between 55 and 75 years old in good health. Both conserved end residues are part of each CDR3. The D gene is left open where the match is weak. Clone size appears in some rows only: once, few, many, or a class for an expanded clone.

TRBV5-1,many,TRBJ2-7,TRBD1,TGCGCCAGCACCCCCGGGACAGGGGTAATCTACGAGCAGTACTTC,CASTPGTGVIYEQYF
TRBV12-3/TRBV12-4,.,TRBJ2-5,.,TGTGCCAGCAGTTTCTCTAGCAGTAACGAAGAGACCCAGTACTTC,CASSFSSSNEETQYF
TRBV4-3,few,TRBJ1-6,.,TGCGCCAGCAGCCAGAGGACAGAGGTGACGACTTCACCCCTCCACTTT,CASSQRTEVTTSPLHF
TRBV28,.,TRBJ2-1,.,TGTGCCAGCAGACAGAAGTATGAGCAGTTCTTC,CASRQKYEQFF
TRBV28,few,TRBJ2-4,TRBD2,TGTGCCAGCACCAATGGGAGGGAAGCCAAAAACATTCAGTACTTC,CASTNGREAKNIQYF
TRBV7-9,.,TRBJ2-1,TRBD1,TGTGCCAGCAGCTTAAGACAGGGTGGCGATGAGCAGTTCTTC,CASSLRQGGDEQFF
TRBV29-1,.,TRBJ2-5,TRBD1,TGCAGCGTTGGGACAGGCCAAGAGACCCAGTACTTC,CSVGTGQETQYF
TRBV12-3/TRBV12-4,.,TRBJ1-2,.,TGTGCCAGCAGTTTAGTCGGGGGTGAACGGAACTATGGCTACACCTTC,CASSLVGGERNYGYTF
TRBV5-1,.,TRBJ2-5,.,TGCGCCAGCAGCTCTCAGTACCAAGAGACCCAGTACTTC,CASSSQYQETQYF
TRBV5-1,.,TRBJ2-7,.,TGCGCCAGCAGCCTCGTGCCGACAGACGAGCAGTACTTC,CASSLVPTDEQYF
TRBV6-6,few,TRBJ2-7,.,TGTGCCAGCCGACGCCCCGGGGCCTACGAGCAGTACTTC,CASRRPGAYEQYF
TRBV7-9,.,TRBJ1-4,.,TGTGCCAGCAGCACGACAGGAGATAATGAAAAACTGTTTTTT,CASSTTGDNEKLFF
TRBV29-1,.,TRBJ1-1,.,TGCAGCGTGGGCAAGACAGGTTCGGCGACTGAAGCTTTCTTT,CSVGKTGSATEAFF
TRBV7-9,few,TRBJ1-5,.,TGTGCCAGCAGCTGGACCACTCCTTCGCGGGATCAGCCCCAGCATTTT,CASSWTTPSRDQPQHF
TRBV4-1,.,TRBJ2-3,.,TGCGCCAGCAGGCCAACCAGCGGAGACACAGATACGCAGTATTTT,CASRPTSGDTDTQYF
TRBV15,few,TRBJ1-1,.,TGTGCCACCAGCAGAGATTTTGCCGGAGCGAACACTGAAGCTTTCTTT,CATSRDFAGANTEAFF
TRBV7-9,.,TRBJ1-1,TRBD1,TGTGCCAGCAGCTCGAAGGACAGGGAGAACACTGAAGCTTTCTTT,CASSSKDRENTEAFF
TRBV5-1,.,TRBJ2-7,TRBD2,TGCGCCAGCAGCCCGGGACTAGCGGGATTCGCTAGGGGAACAGAGCAGTACTTC,CASSPGLAGFARGTEQYF
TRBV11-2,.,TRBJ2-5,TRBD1,TGTGCCAGCAGCTTAGACAGGGACAGGGCAGAGAATGAGCAGTACTTC,CASSLDRDRAENEQYF
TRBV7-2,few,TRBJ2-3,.,TGTGCCAGCAGCGCCAGTTTCGGCACAGATACGCAGTATTTT,CASSASFGTDTQYF
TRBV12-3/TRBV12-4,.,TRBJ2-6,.,TGTGCCAGCAGGGCTTCGGGGTCTGGGGCCAACGTCCTGACTTTC,CASRASGSGANVLTF
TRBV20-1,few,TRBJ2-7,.,TGCAGTGCCTATCGGTCCTTAACCTACGAGCAGTACTTC,CSAYRSLTYEQYF
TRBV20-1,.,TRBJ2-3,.,TGCAGTGCTATGGGGACCTTCAGCGATACGCAGTATTTT,CSAMGTFSDTQYF
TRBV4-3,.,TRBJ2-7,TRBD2,TGCGCCAGCAGCCAAGACCTCGGACTAGCGGGCCCCTACGAGCAGTACTTC,CASSQDLGLAGPYEQYF
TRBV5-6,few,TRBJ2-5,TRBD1,TGTGCCAGCAGCGAAACTAAAAACAGGGGAATGCAGACCCAGTACTTC,CASSETKNRGMQTQYF
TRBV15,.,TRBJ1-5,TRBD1,TGTGCCACCAGCAGAGACCGGGACAGGGTCTCTCAGCCCCAGCATTTT,CATSRDRDRVSQPQHF